The 9 T cell receptor beta chains in this list originate from one sample, sequenced in a study of shared clonotypes between healthy human individuals. The repertoire was sequenced with immunoSEQ multiplex PCR; TCRdb's copy has only in-frame clones and lacks some. The sample includes approximately 2.5 million clones, over 85% of them seen just once. Source material: naive CD4+ T cells from PBMCs. This sample's subset: CD45RA+ positively selected. The origin of the receptors is a man between 18 and 35 years old in good health. Some clones in this sample may be carry-over from other donors' samples.

This chain joins TRBV6-5 and TRBJ1-1, with D perhaps TRBD1 (5 bases). Germline V gene lookup returns CDR1 MNHEY and CDR2 SVGAGI. The CDR3 sequence is 12 residues long. V was pared by 5 bases and J by 5 bases, with 9 bases between. Here the CDR3 reads CASSHRQTEAFF. CDR3 in DNA: TGTGCCAGCAGTCACCGACAGACTGAAGCTTTCTTT.

J is TRBJ1-5 and V is TRBV5-8; D gene ambiguous. The V gene's germline CDR1 is SGHTS and CDR2 YDEGEE. The germline V and J ends were trimmed by 1 base and 2 bases, with 22 bases remaining between them. CDR3 length: 19 residues. Here the CDR3 reads CASSLYRQSAIDGNQPQHF. CDR3 sequence (DNA): TGTGCCAGCAGCTTGTATCGGCAGTCGGCGATTGATGGCAATCAGCCCCAGCATTTT.

The chain couples TRBV6-5 to TRBJ2-1; D is unresolved. Trimming stripped 4 bases from V and 7 bases from J, with 20 bases between. This CDR3 comprises 16 residues. Looked up from germline, CDR1 is MNHEY and CDR2 is SVGAGI. The CDR3 DNA is TGTGCCAGCAGTTCCGCCCGTAAGAAGCACGAGAATGAGCAGTTCTTC. Translating it yields CASSSARKKHENEQFF.

The chain links TRBV2 to TRBJ2-5; 7 nucleotides match TRBD2. In germline, CDR1 is SNHLY, CDR2 FYNNEI. V lost 6 bases to trimming and J lost 5 bases; unmatched junction nucleotides: 9. The CDR3 has 14 amino acids. The chain's CDR3 is CASRGLVLGETQYF. DNA for the CDR3: TGTGCCAGCAGAGGACTAGTCCTGGGGGAGACCCAGTACTTC.

The J gene is TRBJ2-1, the V gene TRBV7-9, with TRBD1 matching 9 bases. V dropped 5 bases and J dropped 7; count of bases not matched to a gene: 9. Per germline, CDR1 SEHNR and CDR2 FQNEAQ (reference sequence). The length of the CDR3 is 15 residues. DNA of the CDR3: TGTGCCAGCAGCAATACCGGGACAGGGTCTAATGAGCAGTTCTTC. Its protein is CASSNTGTGSNEQFF.

The chain joins TRBV28 to TRBJ2-5; the D gene is possibly TRBD2 (6 bases). CDR1 and CDR2 (germline): MDHEN, SYDVKM. CDR3 length: 13 amino acids. Deletions cut 5 bases from V and 11 bases from J, with 18 bases between. DNA for the CDR3: TGTGCCAGCAGTCGGACGGACTGGGGGGAGCAGTACTTC. It codes for CASSRTDWGEQYF. The whole variable domain, remainder taken from reference TRBV28 and TRBJ2-5, is DVKVTQSSRYLVKRTGEKVFLECVQDMDHENMFWYRQDPGLGLRLIYFSYDVKMKEKGDIPEGYSVSREKKERFSLILESASTNQTSMYLCASSRTDWGEQYFGPGTRLLVL.

The chain links TRBV5-1 to TRBJ2-5, with D tentatively TRBD2 (5 bases). Per the germline V gene, CDR1 is SGHRS and CDR2 is YFSETQ. The CDR3 runs to 16 residues. V lost 5 bases and J 2 bases, leaving 19 bases between the germline ends. CDR3 nucleotides: TGCGCCAGCAGACGGATATTCGGGGTGAGGCAAGAGACCCAGTACTTC. This translates into CASRRIFGVRQETQYF.

V gene TRBV2 combines with J gene TRBJ2-3; D is undetermined. The V end lost 7 bases, the J end lost 0 bases, and 8 bases lay between the germline ends. Germline assignment: CDR1 SNHLY and CDR2 FYNNEI. The CDR3 has 13 amino acids. The chain's CDR3 is CASTGSSTDTQYF. CDR3 coding DNA: TGTGCCAGCACGGGTTCTAGCACAGATACGCAGTATTTT.

A word on this clone: Distinct nucleotide sequences in the sample also encode this CDR3. The chain recombines TRBV10-3 with TRBJ2-1; TRBD2 aligns across 11 bases. CDR1 ENHRY and CDR2 SYGVKD come from the germline V gene. The CDR3 totals 15 residues. V was clipped by 4 bases and J by 4 bases; unmatched bases: 3. The CDR3 spells CAISGTSGPYNEQFF. In DNA form, the CDR3 reads TGTGCCATCAGTGGGACTAGCGGGCCGTACAATGAGCAGTTCTTC.